The rows below give T cell receptor beta chains drawn from one sample of a study of T cell repertoires in cytomegalovirus infection. These receptors' targets are unknown. TCRdb called the reads again in MiXCR, with one record for every CDR3 protein. The repertoire consists of approximately 990,000 distinct CDR3 sequences, with around 29% occurring once and the leading ten covering 11% to 15%. Material: cultured CD8+ T cells from PBMCs, obtained from culture after CMV antigen stimulation. The receptor set was obtained from a human donor in good health (CMV status not recorded). Some clones in this sample may be carry-over from other donors' samples. Each CDR3 is given with its conserved first and last residue. Each record gives: D gene, clone size, J gene, V gene, CDR3 DNA, CDR3 protein. The D gene is left open where the match is weak. The size of a clone is reported for some rows only, either as once, few or many, or as a class for expanded clones.

>TRBD2|many|TRBJ2-3|TRBV6-5
TGTGCCAGCAGTTACGGTTCTCTAGCGGGGGGCCTTCGCACAGATACGCAGTATTTT
CASSYGSLAGGLRTDTQYF
>-|few|TRBJ2-1|TRBV7-8
TGTGCCAGCAGCCTAGAAGGAATGGGAGCCTACAATGAGCAGTTCTTC
CASSLEGMGAYNEQFF
>TRBD1|-|TRBJ1-1|TRBV30
TGTGCCTGGAGTTCCCCGGGACAGGGGGCGCTGAACACTGAAGCTTTCTTT
CAWSSPGQGALNTEAFF
>-|-|TRBJ2-1|TRBV4-2
TGTGCCAGCAGCCAAGATCCGGCTGGGGACTTCTCCTACAATGAGCAGTTCTTC
CASSQDPAGDFSYNEQFF
>-|-|TRBJ2-3|TRBV9
TGTGCCAGCAGCGTAGCAGGGACGGGCACAGATACGCAGTATTTT
CASSVAGTGTDTQYF
>TRBD1|many|TRBJ1-2|TRBV6-5
TGTGCCAGCAGTTACTCGATTAACACAGGGGCCACCGGGGGCTACACCTTC
CASSYSINTGATGGYTF
>-|-|TRBJ2-1|TRBV4-1
TGCGCCAGCAGCCCGACTACCTCCGGGGGTGAGCAGTTCTTC
CASSPTTSGGEQFF
>-|-|TRBJ2-1|TRBV7-7
TGTGCTAGCAGCTTTAGGGTAAACAATGAGCAGTTCTTC
CASSFRVNNEQFF
>-|-|TRBJ2-1|TRBV5-1
TGCGCCAGCAGCTTGGGGTCTCTCGACAATGAGCAGTTCTTC
CASSLGSLDNEQFF
>-|few|TRBJ1-1|TRBV6-1
TGTGCCAGCAGCCCCCTTTTGATGACGGTAAACACTGAAGCTTTCTTT
CASSPLLMTVNTEAFF
>TRBD1|-|TRBJ1-5|TRBV6-2/TRBV6-3
TGTGCCAGCAGTTCGGTCCCGGGACAGGGACTGGGGAATCAGCCCCAGCATTTT
CASSSVPGQGLGNQPQHF
>-|few|TRBJ2-3|TRBV27
TGTGCCAGCAGTCCCCATCCCGACAGCACAGATACGCAGTATTTT
CASSPHPDSTDTQYF
>-|few|TRBJ1-2|TRBV12-3/TRBV12-4
TGTGCCAGCAGTGCCCCTGACAGCCGCCTTGGGGGCTACACCTTC
CASSAPDSRLGGYTF
>TRBD2|few|TRBJ2-1|TRBV4-3
TGCGCCAGCAGCCAGGCTCTAGCGGGGGGGCCGGGTGAGCAGTTCTTC
CASSQALAGGPGEQFF
>-|-|TRBJ1-5|TRBV2
TGTGCCAGCAGTGAAGTTCTGGTTAGCAATCAGCCCCAGCATTTT
CASSEVLVSNQPQHF
>-|-|TRBJ2-1|TRBV10-3
TGTGCCACCATTTCTAGGGTAATGGGCAATGTGCAGTTCTTC
CATISRVMGNVQFF
>TRBD2|-|TRBJ2-1|TRBV20-1
TGCAGTGCTAGAGATCGGACTAGCGGGGTGGTTGAGCAGTTCTTC
CSARDRTSGVVEQFF
>TRBD1|many|TRBJ1-1|TRBV7-8
TGTGCCAGCAGCTCCAGCCCAGGACAGGGTGCTGAAGCTTTCTTT
CASSSSPGQGAEAFF
>-|-|TRBJ1-1|TRBV10-3
TGTGCCATCAGTGAGGTTAGGGCAGGGAACACTGAAGCTTTCTTT
CAISEVRAGNTEAFF
>-|-|TRBJ2-1|TRBV7-9
TGTGCCAGCATCCCACCAGCGGGTTCCAATGAGCAGTTCTTC
CASIPPAGSNEQFF
>-|-|TRBJ2-5|TRBV10-3
TGTGCCATCAGTGCGACTAGTGGGGAGGAGACCCAGTACTTC
CAISATSGEETQYF
>-|many|TRBJ1-2|TRBV7-6
TGTGCCAGCAGCTTAGGGGCCCGAGCTAACTATGGCTACACCTTC
CASSLGARANYGYTF